This T cell receptor beta chain was recorded in a study of T cells in Graves' hyperthyroidism and ophthalmopathy. General study points: Ophthalmopathy and stable hyperthyroidism were told apart by a 13 V-J model. A median around six months before onset, the model predicted ophthalmopathy.

TCR beta CDR3 regions were amplified from RNA transcripts. Carried out on the TCR CDR3, a first-round RT-PCR used the HTBI primer set. TCRdb re-called the multiplex PCR reads through MiXCR, storing one row per CDR3 protein. Of hundreds of thousands of distinct CDR3 sequences listed, about 45% are singletons. Of note for this clonotype: Its matching antigen is unknown.

Diagnosis rested on symptoms, serum thyroxine and TRAb, thyroid ultrasound, and orbital computed tomography. Sequenced input: peripheral blood or thyroid tissue (not recorded which). This TCR came from an adult man with Graves' disease, either hyperthyroidism or ophthalmopathy (not recorded which).

The CDR3 nucleotides read TGTGCCAGCAGCTTAGCCGGGACAGGCGGGACCTACGAGCAGTACTTC. Its translation: CASSLAGTGGTYEQYF. The chain carries TRBV7-3 and TRBJ2-7, with 8 bases matching TRBD1. Germline V lookup: CDR1 SGHTA, CDR2 FQGTGA. The CDR3 extends over 16 amino acids. Trimming removed 2 bases from V and 2 bases from J; junction bases left unmatched: 8.